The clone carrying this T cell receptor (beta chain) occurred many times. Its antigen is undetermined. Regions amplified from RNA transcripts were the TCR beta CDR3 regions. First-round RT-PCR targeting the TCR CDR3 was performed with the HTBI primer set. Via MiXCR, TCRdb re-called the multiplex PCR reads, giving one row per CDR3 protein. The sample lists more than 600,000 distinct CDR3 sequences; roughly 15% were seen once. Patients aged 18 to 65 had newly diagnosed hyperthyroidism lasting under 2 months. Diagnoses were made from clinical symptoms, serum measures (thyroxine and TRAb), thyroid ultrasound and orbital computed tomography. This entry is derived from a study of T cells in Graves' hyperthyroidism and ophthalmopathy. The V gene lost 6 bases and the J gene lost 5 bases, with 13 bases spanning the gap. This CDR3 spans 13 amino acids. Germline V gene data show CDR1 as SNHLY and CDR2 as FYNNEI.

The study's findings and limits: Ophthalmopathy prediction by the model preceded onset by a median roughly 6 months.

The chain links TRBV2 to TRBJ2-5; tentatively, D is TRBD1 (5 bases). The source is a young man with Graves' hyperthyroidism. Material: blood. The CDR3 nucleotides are TGTGCCAGCAGGGACACGAACACGGAGACCCAGTACTTC. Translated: CASRDTNTETQYF.